Below, 15 T cell receptor beta chains from the same sample are listed, as sequenced in a study of cytomegalovirus exposure and HLA in healthy donors. Here immunoSEQ multiplex PCR was the method, and the copy in TCRdb shows in-frame clones only, minus some. The sample holds around 86,000 clones, approximately 93% seen once. Sequencing was performed on PBMCs. These receptors all stem from a woman aged 25 to 39 in good health and CMV-seropositive.

The chain recombines TRBV7-6 with TRBJ2-2, with 7 bases fitting TRBD1. V shed 4 bases and J 6 bases; nucleotides not matched to a gene: 5. Germline CDR1 and CDR2: SGHVS and FNYEAQ. This CDR3 is built from 14 residues. For the CDR3, the DNA is TGTGCCAGCAGCTCATCAGGGGGAGCCGGGGAGCTGTTTTTT. It specifies CASSSSGGAGELFF.

The chain has TRBV9 and TRBJ1-1; D is possibly TRBD1 (5 bases). The CDR3 is 14 amino acids. V was shortened by 0 bases and J by 1 base, with 7 bases between the two germline ends. Germline loops: CDR1 SGDLS, CDR2 YYNGEE. The CDR3 spells CASSVATGNTEAFF. For the CDR3, the DNA is TGTGCCAGCAGCGTAGCTACAGGGAACACTGAAGCTTTCTTT.

This clone was seen only a few times. The rearrangement joins TRBV28 to TRBJ2-7; D unresolved. V was pared by 6 bases and J by 2 bases, with 38 bases between. This CDR3 has 22 residues. Germline V gene sequence: CDR1 MDHEN, CDR2 SYDVKM. The CDR3 DNA follows: TGTGCCAGCAGAAAGACACTCTCTTCAGGTCCGTTTTGGCCAGAATTAACCTACGAGCAGTACTTC. As protein: CASRKTLSSGPFWPELTYEQYF.

The table lists this clone with a few counts. The chain recombines TRBV28 with TRBJ2-1; 9 nucleotides align to TRBD2. The CDR3 runs 14 residues. Germline values: CDR1 MDHEN, CDR2 SYDVKM. Unmatched junction bases numbered 0, after V lost 4 bases and J lost 2 bases. CDR3 DNA: TGTGCCAGCAGTTCTAGCGGGGCCTACAATGAGCAGTTCTTC. This translates into CASSSSGAYNEQFF.

The gene calls are TRBV15 and TRBJ2-7; 8 nucleotides align to TRBD1. Germline V gene sequence: CDR1 LNHNV, CDR2 YYDKDF (reference sequence). This CDR3 has 14 amino acids. Trimming cost V 3 bases and J 3 bases; bases outside gene matches: 4. The CDR3 DNA follows: TGTGCCACCAGCAGCCAGGACAGGGTCTACGAGCAGTACTTC. This sequence encodes CATSSQDRVYEQYF.

The chain has TRBV7-6 and TRBJ1-2, with 10 nucleotides matching TRBD1. This CDR3 region has 17 residues. Germline V gene lookup returns CDR1 SGHVS and CDR2 FNYEAQ. Trimming at V came to 1 base and at J to 3 bases, leaving 8 bases not matched to a gene. The CDR3 sequence is CASSLGERDRGDYGYTF. In nucleotides, the CDR3 is TGTGCCAGCAGCTTAGGAGAGAGGGACAGGGGAGACTATGGCTACACCTTC.

The rearrangement uses TRBV28 and TRBJ1-1; a weak D match, TRBD1 (6 bases). Trimming took off 3 bases at V and 7 bases at J, with 9 bases between the two ends. CDR1 is MDHEN and CDR2 is SYDVKM in the germline V gene. CDR3 length: 12 residues. This chain's CDR3 is CASSFAGVEAFF. The CDR3, as DNA: TGTGCCAGCAGTTTTGCAGGGGTTGAAGCTTTCTTT. The entire variable domain, with the rest obtained from reference TRBV28 and TRBJ1-1, is as follows: DVKVTQSSRYLVKRTGEKVFLECVQDMDHENMFWYRQDPGLGLRLIYFSYDVKMKEKGDIPEGYSVSREKKERFSLILESASTNQTSMYLCASSFAGVEAFFGQGTRLTVV.

This CDR3 is CASSYGGGYNEQFF. The CDR3, as DNA: TGTGCCAGCAGTTACGGGGGAGGGTACAATGAGCAGTTCTTC. The chain carries TRBV27 and TRBJ2-1, with TRBD2 matching 7 bases. The CDR3 extends over 14 amino acids. Germline-derived CDR1 and CDR2 are MNHEY and SMNVEV (reference sequence). Trimming at V came to 4 bases and at J to 4 bases, leaving 4 bases not matched to a gene.

The chain has TRBV18 and TRBJ2-7; 7 bases are a match to TRBD1. Trimming took 3 bases from V and 5 from J; bases not matched to a gene: 4. Germline-derived CDR1 and CDR2 are KGHSH and LQKENI. There are 13 residues in the CDR3. In DNA form, the CDR3 reads TGTGCCAGCTCACCGGACAGGATCAACGAGCAGTACTTC. It translates to CASSPDRINEQYF.

The V gene is TRBV6-6, the J gene TRBJ2-1, with TRBD2 matching over 9 bases. Germline V lookup: CDR1 MNHNY, CDR2 SVGAGI (reference sequence). V shed 7 bases and J 7 bases; nucleotides not matched to a gene: 8. The CDR3 loop spans 14 amino acids. The CDR3: CASKGLAGHNEQFF. CDR3 bases: TGTGCCAGCAAGGGCCTAGCGGGACATAATGAGCAGTTCTTC.

The chain has TRBV9 and TRBJ2-5; perhaps TRBD2 as D (6 bases). Germline CDR1 and CDR2: SGDLS and YYNGEE. There are 15 residues in the CDR3. Trimming took off 0 bases at V and 7 bases at J, with 16 bases between the two ends. CDR3 bases: TGTGCCAGCAGCGTAGGGGCGGGAATTGAGGCGACCCAGTACTTC. Protein product: CASSVGAGIEATQYF.

The chain links TRBV5-4 to TRBJ2-3, with TRBD2 identical over 9 bases. CDR3 size: 16 residues. Germline V gene lookup returns CDR1 SGHNT and CDR2 YYREEE (reference sequence). V trimming: 0 bases; J trimming: 6 bases; junction bases outside the gene matches: 8. As DNA, the CDR3 is TGTGCCAGCAGCTTGGCCGGCGGGAGGGCCGCTGATACGCAGTATTTT. This gives the protein CASSLAGGRAADTQYF.

The rearrangement links TRBV7-2 to TRBJ1-1; no clear D. V lost 2 bases and J 0 bases, leaving 7 bases between the germline ends. The CDR3 consists of 14 residues. Germline V gene lookup returns CDR1 SGHTA and CDR2 FQGNSA. This chain's CDR3 is CASSLTPLNTEAFF. The CDR3 nucleotides read TGTGCCAGCAGCTTAACACCGCTGAACACTGAAGCTTTCTTT.

The chain uses TRBV7-9 and TRBJ2-1; TRBD2 is a possible D gene (5 bases). The CDR3 spans 16 residues. Per germline, CDR1 SEHNR and CDR2 FQNEAQ (reference sequence). V lost 3 bases and J lost 7, with 19 bases in between. CDR3 sequence reads: CASSLVGSPRWNEQFF. CDR3 coding DNA: TGTGCCAGCAGCTTGGTAGGGAGTCCCAGGTGGAATGAGCAGTTCTTC.

The chain combines TRBV15 with TRBJ1-5; D is unclear. CDR3 length: 16 residues. The V and J ends lost 0 bases and 3 bases respectively, with 12 bases between them. Per germline, CDR1 LNHNV and CDR2 YYDKDF (reference sequence). CDR3 region: CATSRDLVNLNQPQHF. Written as DNA, the CDR3 is TGTGCCACCAGCAGAGATTTAGTAAACCTCAATCAGCCCCAGCATTTT. Together with reference TRBV15 and TRBJ1-5, the CDR3 gives the full variable domain: DAMVIQNPRYQVTQFGKPVTLSCSQTLNHNVMYWYQQKSSQAPKLLFHYYDKDFNNEADTPDNFQSRRPNTSFCFLDIRSPGLGDTAMYLCATSRDLVNLNQPQHFGDGTRLSIL.